This T cell receptor beta chain was found in a study of blood T cell repertoires in COVID-19. Clones were read by immunoSEQ multiplex PCR, and TCRdb kept only the in-frame ones, dropping some. The sample lists 400,000 to 450,000 clones; about 87% were seen once. This clone occurred a few times. The length of the CDR3 is 15 residues. Germline V gene sequence: CDR1 SGHTA, CDR2 FQGTGA. After removal of 5 bases from V and 7 bases from J, the junction contained 5 bases not matched to a gene. The clonotype was recovered from a man aged 18 to 29 with COVID-19, enrolled during active disease. Sequencing was carried out using peripheral blood. The chain links TRBV7-3 to TRBJ2-1, with 13 bases lining up with TRBD2. The CDR3 DNA is TGTGCCAGCAGCCGCGGACTAGCGGGAGTAAATGAGCAGTTCTTC. Its protein product is CASSRGLAGVNEQFF.